What follows are 26 T cell receptor beta chains derived from one specimen sequenced in a study of T-cell reconstitution after alpha-beta-depleted transplantation in children. Unique molecular identifiers were used to barcode this TCRbeta library. A single record per CDR3 protein comes from TCRdb applying MiXCR to the PCR reads. The repertoire consists of 250,000 to 300,000 distinct CDR3 sequences, with around 9.1% occurring once and the leading ten covering about 8%. Sequenced material: PBMCs, taken before TCRalphabeta/CD19-depleted stem cell transplant. Receptor source: a boy in the first two years of life with acute myeloid leukemia, due to receive a stem cell transplant.

This clonotype has a count of ten or more. This chain uses TRBV12-3 or TRBV12-4 with TRBJ1-1; no clear D gene. Trimming removed 7 bases from V and 0 bases from J, with 15 bases in between. The CDR3 has 15 residues. This CDR3 is CASILSPSMNTEAFF. The CDR3 region has the DNA TGTGCCAGCATCCTATCCCCGAGCATGAACACTGAAGCTTTCTTT.

The genes are TRBV7-9 and TRBJ1-4; D possibly corresponds to TRBD1 (5 bases). CDR1 is SEHNR, CDR2 FQNEAQ, per germline (reference sequence). The CDR3 has 14 residues. Trimming took off 1 base at V and 8 bases at J, with 11 bases between the two ends. In DNA, the CDR3 is TGTGCCAGCAGCTTAGAGGGGTTTTCGGAAAAACTGTTTTTT. Encoded protein: CASSLEGFSEKLFF.

There are many counts of this clonotype. This chain connects TRBV13 to TRBJ2-7, with 11 nucleotides matching TRBD2. Trimming took 2 bases from V and 2 from J; bases not matched to a gene: 2. This CDR3 spans 15 amino acids. Germline CDR1 and CDR2: PRHDT and FYEKMQ (reference sequence). The CDR3 DNA reads as TGTGCCAGCAGCTTATTTAGCGGGAGGGCCTACGAGCAGTACTTC. Amino acids: CASSLFSGRAYEQYF.

Remarks on this clonotype: A read error may explain this, as a much larger clone is one base away. The chain links TRBV28 to TRBJ2-3, with D tentatively TRBD1 (7 bases). The CDR3 is made up of 19 amino acids. Per germline, CDR1 MDHEN and CDR2 SYDVKM. Trimming took off 7 bases at V and 6 bases at J, with 32 bases between the two ends. The CDR3 sequence is CASTFTRPQGSGRKDTQYF. In DNA, the CDR3 is TGTGCCAGCACCTTCACTAGACCACAGGGGTCAGGGAGGAAGGATACGCAGTATTTT.

This clonotype showed up many times. The chain is built from TRBV28 and TRBJ2-7, with D possibly matching TRBD2 (5 bases). Germline CDR1 is MDHEN and CDR2 is SYDVKM. V dropped 4 bases and J dropped 2 bases, with 9 bases sitting between them. The CDR3 has 13 residues. CDR3 sequence reads: CASSWRAPYEQYF. The DNA for the CDR3 is TGTGCCAGCAGTTGGCGGGCCCCCTACGAGCAGTACTTC.

This clonotype came up many times. The chain couples TRBV5-1 to TRBJ1-2; the D gene is possibly TRBD1 (5 bases). Between the trimmed V and J ends, which lost 0 bases and 5 bases, there was a span of 11 bases. Germline V CDR1 and CDR2: SGHRS, YFSETQ. The CDR3 length is 14 residues. This CDR3 reads CASSLEVGVYGYTF. As DNA, the CDR3 is TGCGCCAGCAGCTTGGAAGTGGGGGTGTATGGCTACACCTTC.

This clonotype was counted many times. This sequence joins TRBV29-1 and TRBJ2-7; D uncertain. CDR1 and CDR2 (germline): SQVTM, ANQGSEA. This CDR3 spans 11 amino acids. V gave up 5 bases and J gave up 4 bases, with 9 bases separating them. The CDR3 loop is CSVYGSYEQYF. The DNA of the CDR3 is TGCAGCGTTTACGGATCTTACGAGCAGTACTTC.

This clonotype was counted many times. This chain joins TRBV5-8 and TRBJ2-6; possibly TRBD2 for D (5 bases). Trimming removed 0 bases from V and 2 bases from J, with 9 bases in between. CDR1 is SGHTS, CDR2 YDEGEE, per germline. The CDR3 is 16 amino acids. CDR3 in amino acids: CASSLDRTPGANVLTF. CDR3 nucleotide sequence: TGTGCCAGCAGCTTGGACCGGACTCCTGGGGCCAACGTCCTGACTTTC.

This clonotype appeared a few times. The rearrangement joins TRBV4-3 to TRBJ2-5; 7 bases agree with TRBD2. CDR1 is LGHNA and CDR2 is YSLEER in the germline V gene. CDR3 length: 16 amino acids. J gave up 7 bases and V 0 bases, and 11 bases lay outside the gene matches. The CDR3 DNA reads TGCGCCAGCAGCCAAGATTACGGGGATTCGGGGGGGACCCAGTACTTC. Translating gives CASSQDYGDSGGTQYF.

Comment on this clonotype: This could be a read error, since a much larger clone is one nucleotide away. The conserved phenylalanine or tryptophan is not found at the CDR3 terminus, so this likely reflects a read error. CDR3 nucleotides: TGTGCCAGCAGCCAGCAAGGGGCTTCGGGCAGTTCCTACGAGCAGTACCTC. Its protein is CASSQQGASGSSYEQYL. The chain is built from TRBV4-2 and TRBJ2-7, with D possibly being TRBD1 (5 bases). This CDR3 spans 17 amino acids. Looked up from germline, CDR1 is LGHNA and CDR2 is YNFKEQ. Trimming cost V 3 bases and J 1 base, with 19 bases left between them.

This rearrangement joins TRBV19 to TRBJ1-1; D may be TRBD1 (5 bases). Germline lookup yields CDR1 LNHDA and CDR2 SQIVND (reference sequence). This CDR3 has 14 residues. Trimming left V 3 bases short and J 5 bases short, with 13 bases between. The CDR3 here is CASSIQGSGTEAFF. In DNA, the CDR3 is TGTGCCAGTAGTATTCAGGGATCGGGGACTGAAGCTTTCTTT.

Many counts were recorded for this clonotype. V usage is TRBV19 and J usage is TRBJ2-2; a weak D match, TRBD1 (6 bases). The length of the CDR3 is 16 residues. Between the trimmed V and J ends, which lost 3 bases and 1 base, there was a span of 12 bases. Germline CDR1 is LNHDA and CDR2 is SQIVND (reference sequence). The CDR3 DNA sequence: TGTGCCAGTAGTATCAGGGGCTCTCTGAACACCGGGGAGCTGTTTTTT. Amino acid sequence: CASSIRGSLNTGELFF. The full variable domain, with the rest looked up from reference TRBV19 and TRBJ2-2, is DGGITQSPKYLFRKEGQNVTLSCEQNLNHDAMYWYRQDPGQGLRLIYYSQIVNDFQKGDIAEGYSVSREKKESFPLTVTSAQKNPTAFYLCASSIRGSLNTGELFFGEGSRLTVL.

This clonotype came up many times. This chain joins TRBV5-1 and TRBJ2-7, with TRBD2 matching 9 bases. The length of the CDR3 is 15 residues. The germline V gene has CDR1 SGHRS and CDR2 YFSETQ. The J segment lost 4 bases and the V segment lost 1 base, leaving 6 bases of the junction unmatched. This CDR3 is CASSLPGTSLYEQYF. The CDR3, as DNA: TGCGCCAGCAGCTTGCCGGGGACTAGCTTGTACGAGCAGTACTTC.

This clonotype was counted ten times or more. The rearrangement joins TRBV28 to TRBJ1-6; TRBD1 is a possible D gene (6 bases). The germline gives CDR1 MDHEN, CDR2 SYDVKM. The CDR3 sequence is 15 residues long. V was trimmed by 5 bases and J by 8 bases, leaving 16 bases between them. The CDR3 region is CASSPLTGLDSPLHF. The CDR3 DNA sequence: TGTGCCAGCAGTCCCCTGACAGGCCTGGATTCACCCCTCCACTTT.

Ten or more counts support this clonotype. In DNA form, the CDR3 reads TGCGCCAGCAGTGAATTTACTAGCGGGAGTTCGGGGCAGTACTTC. This sequence encodes CASSEFTSGSSGQYF. The rearrangement joins TRBV10-2 to TRBJ2-7; 11 positions agree with TRBD2. The V gene end was trimmed by 3 bases and the J gene end by 9 bases; junction bases not matched to a gene: 10. Per germline, CDR1 WSHSY and CDR2 SAAADI. This CDR3 contains 15 residues.

This clonotype was observed once. A clone one base away is much larger, so this may be a read error. The chain joins TRBV7-3 to TRBJ2-3; the match to TRBD2 covers 13 bases. The CDR3 is 16 amino acids. The germline V gene has CDR1 SGHTA and CDR2 FQGTGA. The CDR3 loop is CASSLTSGGAGDTQNF. CDR3 in DNA: TGTGCCAGCAGCCTCACTAGCGGGGGGGCCGGGGATACGCAGAATTTT.

This clonotype occurred many times. The rearrangement links TRBV25-1 to TRBJ1-1, with unresolved D. Trimming shortened V by 4 bases and J by 0 bases, and 9 bases separated the two germline ends. CDR1 and CDR2 (germline): MGHDK, SYGVNS. This CDR3 spans 14 amino acids. The CDR3 protein is CASSGRHLNTEAFF. Written as DNA, the CDR3 is TGTGCCAGCAGTGGGAGACACCTGAACACTGAAGCTTTCTTT.

This clonotype was picked up many times. This chain connects TRBV4-2 to TRBJ2-3, with 9 nucleotides matching TRBD2. The CDR3 extends over 20 amino acids. V was clipped by 0 bases and J by 2 bases; unmatched bases: 15. Germline CDR1 reads LGHNA; CDR2 reads YNFKEQ. CDR3 protein: CASSQDGTGTSLILTDTQYF. CDR3 DNA: TGTGCCAGCAGCCAAGATGGGACCGGGACTAGCCTAATCCTCACAGATACGCAGTATTTT.

Many counts were recorded for this clonotype. The chain links TRBV12-3 or TRBV12-4 to TRBJ1-5, with 7 positions matching TRBD1. The CDR3 consists of 12 residues. Trimming removed 6 bases from V and 7 bases from J; junction bases left unmatched: 3. Here the CDR3 reads CASRTGIQPQHF. The CDR3 region has the DNA TGTGCCAGCAGGACAGGGATACAGCCCCAGCATTTT.

Turning to this clonotype: This may be a read error, as it is one base from a much larger clone. The chain combines TRBV7-2 with TRBJ1-2; 10 bases align to TRBD1. Germline-derived CDR1 and CDR2 are SGHTA and FQGNSA. The CDR3 spans 16 residues. Trimming took 9 bases from V and 5 from J; bases not matched to a gene: 15. DNA for the CDR3: TGTGCCAGGAGCACTTTTATGACAGGGGGCGATTATGGCTACACCTTC. Translated: CARSTFMTGGDYGYTF. Together with reference TRBV7-2 and TRBJ1-2, the CDR3 gives the full variable domain: GAGVSQSPSNKVTEKGKDVELRCDPISGHTALYWYRQSLGQGLEFLIYFQGNSAPDKSGLPSDRFSAERTGGSVSTLTIQRTQQEDSAVYLCARSTFMTGGDYGYTFGSGTRLTVV.

The chain recombines TRBV20-1 with TRBJ2-7; no firm D call. Germline V gene sequence: CDR1 DFQATT, CDR2 SNEGSKA (reference sequence). V was cut by 3 bases and J by 1 base, with 10 bases left in between. This CDR3 has 13 amino acids. The CDR3 bases are TGCAGTGCTAGGATTGGGAATTCCTACGAGCAGTACTTC. It codes for CSARIGNSYEQYF.

The sample holds many counts of this clonotype. This chain uses TRBV6-1 with TRBJ1-1, with TRBD1 matching 7 bases. The CDR3 consists of 13 residues. V trimming: 6 bases; J trimming: 1 base; junction bases outside the gene matches: 2. Per germline, CDR1 MNHNS and CDR2 SASEGT. DNA for the CDR3: TGTGCCAGCAGGAGGGACAGGAACACTGAAGCTTTCTTT. As protein: CASRRDRNTEAFF.

The chain employs TRBV19 and TRBJ1-5; 7 bases agree with TRBD1. Germline values: CDR1 LNHDA, CDR2 SQIVND (reference sequence). The CDR3 consists of 14 residues. Unmatched junction bases numbered 9, after V lost 7 bases and J lost 6 bases. CDR3 loop: CASIQGAGGQPQHF. CDR3 DNA: TGTGCCAGTATCCAAGGGGCAGGGGGTCAGCCCCAGCATTTT.

This clonotype was seen ten or more times. The chain joins TRBV28 to TRBJ2-7, with no clear D. This CDR3 comprises 13 residues. Trimming pared 4 bases from V and 0 bases from J, leaving 7 bases between. Germline values: CDR1 MDHEN, CDR2 SYDVKM. Here the CDR3 reads CASSWGHSYEQYF. The CDR3, as DNA: TGTGCCAGCAGTTGGGGTCACTCCTACGAGCAGTACTTC.

This clonotype was counted ten times or more. V is TRBV25-1 and J is TRBJ2-5; D is ambiguous. Germline CDR1 is MGHDK and CDR2 is SYGVNS. Trimming left V 0 bases short and J 1 base short, with 9 bases between. The CDR3 is 15 amino acids. CDR3: CASSEYGRFQETQYF. Written as DNA, the CDR3 is TGTGCCAGCAGTGAATACGGCAGATTCCAAGAGACCCAGTACTTC.

This clonotype was recorded at least ten times. The genes are TRBV6-5 and TRBJ2-3; no firm D call. The CDR3 length is 16 residues. V gave up 2 bases and J gave up 0 bases, with 12 bases separating them. Germline V lookup: CDR1 MNHEY, CDR2 SVGAGI. The CDR3 region has the DNA TGTGCCAGCAGTTACGTGGTCGGTACTAGCACAGATACGCAGTATTTT. Its protein product is CASSYVVGTSTDTQYF.